Included here is one T cell receptor (beta chain) sequence, with context. The sample comes from a study of blood T cell repertoires in COVID-19. Sequenced by immunoSEQ multiplex PCR; TCRdb stores in-frame clones only, minus some. The table includes about 430,000 clones, roughly 90% detected once. Unmatched junction bases numbered 1, after V lost 0 bases and J lost 4 bases. Germline V gene data show CDR1 as KGHSH and CDR2 as LQKENI. The CDR3 covers 17 residues. Material for sequencing was PBMCs or T cells enriched from blood (not recorded which). This TCR came from a woman in her twenties or thirties with acute COVID-19. This sequence joins TRBV18 and TRBJ2-1; 15 bases are shared with TRBD2. The CDR3 nucleotides are TGTGCCAGCTCACCACCGGGACTAGCGGGGGGATACAATGAGCAGTTCTTC. Its translation is CASSPPGLAGGYNEQFF.